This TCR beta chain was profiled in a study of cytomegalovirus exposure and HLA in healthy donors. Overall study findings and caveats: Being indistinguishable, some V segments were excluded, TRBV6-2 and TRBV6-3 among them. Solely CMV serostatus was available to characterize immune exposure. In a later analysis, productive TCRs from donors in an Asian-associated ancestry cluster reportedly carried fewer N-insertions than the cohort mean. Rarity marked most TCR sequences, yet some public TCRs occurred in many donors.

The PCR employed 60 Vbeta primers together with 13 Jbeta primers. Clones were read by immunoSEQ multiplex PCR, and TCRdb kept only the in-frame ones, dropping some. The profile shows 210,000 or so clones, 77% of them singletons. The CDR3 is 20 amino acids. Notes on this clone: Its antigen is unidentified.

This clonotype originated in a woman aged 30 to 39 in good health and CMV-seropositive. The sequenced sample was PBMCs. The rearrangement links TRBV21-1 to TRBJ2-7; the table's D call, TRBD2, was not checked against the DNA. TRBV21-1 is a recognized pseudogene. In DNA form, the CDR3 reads TGTGCCATCCCCAACCCTTCCCTACCGGGGAAAGGCATCTTGCTTTACGAGCAGTACTTC. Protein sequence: CAIPNPSLPGKGILLYEQYF.